A single sample is the source of the 25 T cell receptor beta chains below, sequenced in a study of cytomegalovirus exposure and HLA in healthy donors. Primers: 60 Vbeta forward and 13 Jbeta reverse. Sequenced by immunoSEQ multiplex PCR; TCRdb stores in-frame clones only, minus some. This sample has 180,000 or so clones, with less than 90% found just once. Sequencing input: PBMCs. These receptors all come from a woman aged 25-40 years in good health and CMV-seronegative.

V is TRBV6-5 and J is TRBJ2-7; 9 nucleotides agree with TRBD2. Per the germline V gene, CDR1 is MNHEY and CDR2 is SVGAGI. V was pared by 4 bases and J by 4 bases, with 8 bases of the junction left unmatched. The CDR3 extends over 15 amino acids. The CDR3 region is CASSSKGGREYEQYF. DNA for the CDR3: TGTGCCAGCAGTTCCAAGGGCGGGAGGGAGTACGAGCAGTACTTC.

The chain links TRBV4-2 to TRBJ1-4, with D tentatively TRBD1 (6 bases). The germline gives CDR1 LGHNA, CDR2 YNFKEQ. CDR3 length: 14 residues. The V gene lost 5 bases and the J gene lost 4 bases, with 11 bases spanning the gap. CDR3 amino acids: CASSTRDINEKLFF. CDR3 DNA sequence: TGTGCCAGCAGCACCCGGGACATTAATGAAAAACTGTTTTTT.

The chain carries TRBV28 and TRBJ1-5; D perhaps matches TRBD1 (5 bases). The CDR3 is 15 residues long. V lost 6 bases to trimming and J lost 1 base, with 13 bases between them. Germline V lookup: CDR1 MDHEN, CDR2 SYDVKM. The chain's CDR3 is CASRSTALSNQPQHF. The DNA for the CDR3 is TGTGCCAGCAGATCGACAGCTTTAAGCAATCAGCCCCAGCATTTT.

The chain couples TRBV19 to TRBJ1-6; 8 bases map to TRBD1. Per the germline V gene, CDR1 is LNHDA and CDR2 is SQIVND (reference sequence). The CDR3 covers 17 residues. V trimming: 8 bases; J trimming: 5 bases; junction bases outside the gene matches: 14. The CDR3, as DNA: TGTGCCAGTCACGACGGACAGGGTCAGATTCATAATTCACCCCTCCACTTT. Protein product: CASHDGQGQIHNSPLHF.

This clone has a handful of counts. The V and J genes are TRBV7-9 and TRBJ2-1, with TRBD2 matching over 8 bases. The germline gives CDR1 SEHNR, CDR2 FQNEAQ (reference sequence). Losses at the gene ends were 5 bases for V and 4 bases for J; bases not matched to a gene: 10. The CDR3 spans 16 residues. CDR3: CASSPPAGVGYNEQFF. The CDR3, as DNA: TGTGCCAGCAGCCCCCCAGCGGGAGTGGGTTACAATGAGCAGTTCTTC.

This clone showed up just once. The chain combines TRBV19 with TRBJ2-6; D unclear. This CDR3 is 16 amino acids long. Between the trimmed V and J ends, which lost 8 bases and 0 bases, there was a span of 14 bases. Germline CDR1 reads LNHDA; CDR2 reads SQIVND (reference sequence). CDR3 sequence: CASELYMASGANVLTF. The CDR3 nucleotides read TGTGCCAGTGAATTATATATGGCCTCTGGGGCCAACGTCCTGACTTTC. Combining the CDR3 with reference TRBV19 and TRBJ2-6 gives the whole variable domain DGGITQSPKYLFRKEGQNVTLSCEQNLNHDAMYWYRQDPGQGLRLIYYSQIVNDFQKGDIAEGYSVSREKKESFPLTVTSAQKNPTAFYLCASELYMASGANVLTFGAGSRLTVL.

The chain has TRBV15 and TRBJ2-5; 7 bases are a match to TRBD2. V shed 0 bases, J shed 6 bases, and the junction held 4 bases outside the gene matches. CDR1 is LNHNV and CDR2 is YYDKDF in the germline V gene (reference sequence). The CDR3 runs 14 residues. This CDR3 reads CATSREGGRQTQYF. DNA of the CDR3: TGTGCCACCAGCAGAGAGGGAGGGAGGCAGACCCAGTACTTC.

The chain uses TRBV6-5 and TRBJ2-7; no firm D call. Germline V gene sequence: CDR1 MNHEY, CDR2 SVGAGI. The CDR3 sequence is 14 residues long. V gave up 6 bases and J gave up 2 bases, with 14 bases separating them. The CDR3 sequence: CASSTSRKPYEQYF. The CDR3 DNA reads as TGTGCCAGCAGCACTTCGCGGAAGCCCTACGAGCAGTACTTC.

The rearrangement links TRBV15 to TRBJ2-2; a possible D gene is TRBD2 (7 bases). Germline-derived CDR1 and CDR2 are LNHNV and YYDKDF (reference sequence). The CDR3 has 17 residues. Trimming removed 7 bases from V and 5 bases from J, with 23 bases in between. This CDR3 is CATTQRRGGEGTGELFF. In nucleotides, the CDR3 is TGTGCCACCACCCAGAGAAGGGGGGGCGAGGGGACCGGGGAGCTGTTTTTT. Complete variable domain (other parts from reference TRBV15 and TRBJ2-2): DAMVIQNPRYQVTQFGKPVTLSCSQTLNHNVMYWYQQKSSQAPKLLFHYYDKDFNNEADTPDNFQSRRPNTSFCFLDIRSPGLGDTAMYLCATTQRRGGEGTGELFFGEGSRLTVL.

The chain employs TRBV27 and TRBJ1-5; 9 bases match TRBD1. After removal of 5 bases from V and 0 bases from J, the junction contained 8 bases not matched to a gene. The germline V gene encodes CDR1 MNHEY and CDR2 SMNVEV (reference sequence). The CDR3 has 17 residues. The CDR3 reads CASSPTGGGYSNQPQHF. Here the CDR3 DNA reads TGTGCCAGCAGTCCAACAGGGGGCGGGTATAGCAATCAGCCCCAGCATTTT.

The chain has TRBV5-1 and TRBJ2-1; D perhaps matches TRBD1 (5 bases). Trimming left V 3 bases short and J 3 bases short, with 16 bases between. The CDR3 has 16 amino acids. In germline, CDR1 is SGHRS, CDR2 YFSETQ. The CDR3 spells CASSWSQDTNYNEQFF. DNA of the CDR3: TGCGCCAGCAGCTGGTCCCAGGACACAAACTACAATGAGCAGTTCTTC.

The rearrangement joins TRBV9 to TRBJ1-1; 7 positions agree with TRBD1. The trim removed 4 bases at V and 5 bases at J, leaving 5 bases unmatched. This CDR3 spans 13 amino acids. CDR1 is SGDLS and CDR2 is YYNGEE in the germline V gene. As DNA, the CDR3 is TGTGCCAGCAGCCCAGGGGGGAGAACTGAAGCTTTCTTT. This sequence encodes CASSPGGRTEAFF.

The chain links TRBV27 to TRBJ2-2, with 9 bases lining up with TRBD2. V shed 3 bases and J 5 bases; nucleotides not matched to a gene: 7. This CDR3 contains 16 residues. CDR1 is MNHEY, CDR2 SMNVEV, per germline (reference sequence). Written as DNA, the CDR3 is TGTGCCAGCAGTTTTTTACTAGCGGGTGGAACCGGGGAGCTGTTTTTT. It yields the protein CASSFLLAGGTGELFF.

This sequence joins TRBV5-6 and TRBJ1-4, with D unclear. CDR3 size: 15 residues. The germline V and J ends were trimmed by 3 bases and 0 bases, with 9 bases remaining between them. Germline V gives CDR1 SGHDT, CDR2 YYEEEE. CDR3 loop: CASSSTRTTNEKLFF. In DNA form, the CDR3 reads TGTGCCAGCAGCTCGACCAGGACAACTAATGAAAAACTGTTTTTT.

The V and J genes are TRBV6-1 and TRBJ2-7, with D tentatively TRBD1 (7 bases). There are 13 residues in the CDR3. With 8 bases removed from V and 3 bases from J, the gap between germline ends came to 14 bases. Germline CDR1 and CDR2: MNHNS and SASEGT. The CDR3 loop is CASEMRDSYEQYF. Written as DNA, the CDR3 is TGTGCCAGCGAGATGCGGGACAGCTACGAGCAGTACTTC.

The V and J genes are TRBV27 and TRBJ2-3; 8 bases map to TRBD2. The J segment lost 2 bases and the V segment lost 5 bases, leaving 9 bases of the junction unmatched. This CDR3 contains 16 residues. Per the germline V gene, CDR1 is MNHEY and CDR2 is SMNVEV (reference sequence). The DNA for the CDR3 is TGTGCCAGCAGTCAACTAGCGGTAGGGAACACAGATACGCAGTATTTT. It translates to CASSQLAVGNTDTQYF.

The rearrangement joins TRBV5-4 to TRBJ1-1; D remains unclear. Trimming removed 4 bases from V and 4 bases from J, with 17 bases in between. CDR3 size: 15 residues. CDR1 is SGHNT and CDR2 is YYREEE in the germline V gene (reference sequence). CDR3 nucleotides: TGTGCCAGCAGCCTGCCCGGTCGGGATGGCACTGAAGCTTTCTTT. Residues: CASSLPGRDGTEAFF.

The chain couples TRBV6-5 to TRBJ2-7; tentative D call: TRBD1 (6 bases). Trimming took 7 bases from V and 2 from J, leaving 15 bases between them. Germline V gives CDR1 MNHEY, CDR2 SVGAGI. CDR3 size: 14 residues. This CDR3 is CASTAPAGAYEQYF. CDR3 sequence (DNA): TGTGCCAGCACCGCCCCCGCAGGGGCCTACGAGCAGTACTTC.

The rearrangement uses TRBV5-6 and TRBJ1-3, with a possible D match to TRBD1 (5 bases). The CDR3 loop spans 15 amino acids. Looked up from germline, CDR1 is SGHDT and CDR2 is YYEEEE. V was pared by 1 base and J by 2 bases, with 10 bases between. CDR3 nucleotides: TGTGCCAGCAGCTTGAGGGGAAGAACTGGAAACACCATATATTTT. This codes for CASSLRGRTGNTIYF.

The chain employs TRBV28 and TRBJ1-1; 9 bases align to TRBD1. The CDR3 contains 13 residues. CDR1 and CDR2 (germline): MDHEN, SYDVKM. After removal of 2 bases from V and 7 bases from J, the junction contained 2 bases not matched to a gene. The DNA for the CDR3 is TGTGCCAGCAGTTTAGTGGGACAGGGTGAAGCTTTCTTT. Translating it yields CASSLVGQGEAFF.

This chain joins TRBV20-1 and TRBJ2-1; D not resolved. V lost 6 bases and J 9 bases, leaving 12 bases between the germline ends. This CDR3 is 11 amino acids long. Germline V gene sequence: CDR1 DFQATT, CDR2 SNEGSKA (reference sequence). For the CDR3, the DNA is TGCAGTGCCCGTCATTCGAGTGAGCAGTTCTTC. It encodes CSARHSSEQFF.

This chain connects TRBV28 to TRBJ1-2, with D perhaps TRBD1 (6 bases). CDR3 length: 14 amino acids. Germline CDR1 and CDR2: MDHEN and SYDVKM. V lost 6 bases and J 9 bases, leaving 20 bases between the germline ends. The chain's CDR3 is CASSDYPHRESYTF. CDR3 coding DNA: TGTGCCAGCAGCGATTACCCCCACAGGGAGAGCTACACCTTC.

With respect to this clone: Other DNA sequences within the sample encode an identical CDR3. This sequence joins TRBV13 and TRBJ2-1; 9 bases fit TRBD1. The V segment lost 2 bases and the J segment 8 bases; nucleotides outside the gene matches: 4. The germline CDR1 and CDR2 sequences are PRHDT and FYEKMQ (reference sequence). The CDR3 consists of 14 residues. The DNA for the CDR3 is TGTGCCAGCAGCTTAAACAGGGGGCTGGATGAGCAGTTCTTC. Translated, it gives CASSLNRGLDEQFF.

V usage is TRBV4-2 and J usage is TRBJ2-7; 8 bases are shared with TRBD2. Unmatched junction bases numbered 10, after V lost 4 bases and J lost 2 bases. The CDR3 is 16 residues long. Germline V CDR1 and CDR2: LGHNA, YNFKEQ. The CDR3 loop is CASSLPGGGRTYEQYF. For the CDR3, the DNA is TGTGCCAGCAGCCTCCCGGGGGGCGGGAGGACCTACGAGCAGTACTTC.

In the case of this clone: At one boundary the junction diverges from the germline segment, which might be a read error. V usage is TRBV2 and J usage is TRBJ2-7; a weak D match, TRBD1 (6 bases). The V gene's germline CDR1 is SNHLY and CDR2 FYNNEI. The CDR3 sequence is 13 residues long. The CDR3 sequence: CASSGQENYEQCF. The CDR3 DNA is TGTGCCAGCAGTGGACAGGAAAACTACGAGCAGTGCTTC.